One sample yielded the 18 T cell receptor beta chains listed below, sequenced in a study of T cell repertoires in cytomegalovirus infection. Each CDR3 protein gets one entry after TCRdb re-called the reads with MiXCR. The sample lists about 680,000 distinct CDR3 sequences, around 24% occurring once. Sequenced: CD8+ T cells from PBMCs. The receptors here all came from a human donor in good health (CMV status not recorded). Some clones in this sample may be carry-over from other donors' samples.

Only a few counts were recorded for this clonotype. The chain uses TRBV6-5 and TRBJ1-5; possible D gene TRBD1, 5 bases. V was shortened by 2 bases and J by 3 bases, with 8 bases between the two germline ends. Germline V gives CDR1 MNHEY, CDR2 SVGAGI. The CDR3 spans 14 residues. In DNA, the CDR3 is TGTGCCAGCAGTTACGGGGCAGACAATCAGCCCCAGCATTTT. Encoded protein: CASSYGADNQPQHF.

This chain joins TRBV6-2 or TRBV6-3 and TRBJ2-2; D is unresolved. The CDR3 length is 14 residues. V lost 6 bases, J lost 5 bases, and 13 bases lay in between. The germline gives CDR1 MNHEY, CDR2 SVGEGT. In DNA, the CDR3 is TGTGCCAGCAGCCTCCAGAAGGGTACCGGGGAGCTGTTTTTT. It codes for CASSLQKGTGELFF.

The chain recombines TRBV28 with TRBJ1-1; D unresolved. Germline CDR1 and CDR2: MDHEN and SYDVKM. Trimming left V 5 bases short and J 7 bases short, with 11 bases between. CDR3 length equals 12 residues. The DNA for the CDR3 is TGTGCCAGCAGTGTTAAATACCGTGAAGCTTTCTTT. Protein sequence: CASSVKYREAFF.

As regards this clonotype: This may stem from a read error, because a much larger clone lies one nucleotide away. This chain joins TRBV7-2 and TRBJ2-7, with 11 bases aligning to TRBD1. Germline V gene data show CDR1 as SGHTA and CDR2 as FQGNSA. J was trimmed by 3 bases and V by 7 bases; bases with no gene match: 14. The CDR3 totals 17 residues. CDR3 region: CASNWARGQGELYEQYF. The CDR3 nucleotides are TGTGCCAGCAACTGGGCCCGGGGACAGGGGGAACTCTACGAGCAGTACTTC.

In its sample, this clonotype was seen many times. V and J are TRBV6-5 and TRBJ1-5; weak D call: TRBD1 (5 bases). The CDR3 sequence is 13 residues long. V was pared by 6 bases and J by 4 bases, with 10 bases between. The V gene's germline CDR1 is MNHEY and CDR2 SVGAGI. CDR3 coding DNA: TGTGCCAGCAGAAACGGGGGGAATCAGCCCCAGCATTTT. This sequence encodes CASRNGGNQPQHF.

Many counts were recorded for this clonotype. The chain carries TRBV28 and TRBJ2-5, with 10 bases identical to TRBD1. This CDR3 region has 14 residues. Looked up from germline, CDR1 is MDHEN and CDR2 is SYDVKM. Germline trimming cut 4 bases from V and 1 base from J; bases unmatched to any gene: 0. The CDR3 loop reads CASSWTGGQETQYF. The CDR3 DNA reads TGTGCCAGCAGTTGGACAGGGGGCCAAGAGACCCAGTACTTC.

This chain joins TRBV2 and TRBJ2-2; D unclear. CDR3 size: 11 residues. V was clipped by 10 bases and J by 4 bases, with 7 bases between them. CDR1 SNHLY and CDR2 FYNNEI come from the germline V gene. In nucleotides, the CDR3 is TGTGCCATCTCCCGCACCGGGGAGCTGTTTTTT. It specifies CAISRTGELFF.

This sequence joins TRBV6-5 and TRBJ2-2; D unclear. V was trimmed by 6 bases and J by 3 bases, leaving 8 bases between them. The CDR3 consists of 13 residues. Germline V gene sequence: CDR1 MNHEY, CDR2 SVGAGI. CDR3 region: CASSPIYTGELFF. The DNA for the CDR3 is TGTGCCAGCAGCCCAATTTACACCGGGGAGCTGTTTTTT.

This clonotype was counted between two and nine times. The V and J genes are TRBV25-1 and TRBJ2-5; 10 bases are a match to TRBD1. With V trimmed by 1 base and J by 5 bases, 1 base remained unmatched. This CDR3 has 14 residues. Looked up from germline, CDR1 is MGHDK and CDR2 is SYGVNS. This chain's CDR3 is CASSEWGQGETQYF. Written as DNA, the CDR3 is TGTGCCAGCAGTGAATGGGGACAGGGGGAGACCCAGTACTTC.

The V and J genes are TRBV2 and TRBJ2-2, with a possible D match to TRBD1 (6 bases). Germline V gene sequence: CDR1 SNHLY, CDR2 FYNNEI. Trimming stripped 1 base from V and 1 base from J, with 10 bases between. The CDR3 runs to 16 residues. CDR3 coding DNA: TGTGCCAGCAGTGAAGGGGGGCAGTTGAACACCGGGGAGCTGTTTTTT. It yields the protein CASSEGGQLNTGELFF.

This chain links TRBV27 with TRBJ2-1; tentative D call: TRBD2 (6 bases). Per germline, CDR1 MNHEY and CDR2 SMNVEV (reference sequence). The CDR3 has 14 amino acids. Trimming left V 6 bases short and J 5 bases short, with 14 bases between. This CDR3 is CASRTRRGNNEQFF. As DNA, the CDR3 is TGTGCCAGCAGAACTCGGCGGGGCAACAATGAGCAGTTCTTC.

This clonotype was seen more than once but under ten times. The J gene is TRBJ2-5, the V gene TRBV10-3, with D possibly being TRBD1 (6 bases). V dropped 2 bases and J dropped 2 bases, with 12 bases sitting between them. Germline CDR1 ENHRY, CDR2 SYGVKD. There are 15 residues in the CDR3. CDR3 amino acids: CAISEPGTFQETQYF. CDR3 sequence (DNA): TGTGCCATCAGTGAGCCCGGGACATTTCAAGAGACCCAGTACTTC.

The chain combines TRBV28 with TRBJ2-3; 9 nucleotides line up with TRBD1. The V segment lost 4 bases and the J segment 5 bases; nucleotides outside the gene matches: 10. This CDR3 spans 16 amino acids. Germline CDR1 is MDHEN and CDR2 is SYDVKM. The CDR3 is CASSSIRQGGIDTQYF. The CDR3, as DNA: TGTGCCAGCAGTTCTATACGACAGGGGGGCATAGATACGCAGTATTTT.

With respect to this clonotype: A read error may produce the germline difference seen at one junction end. The chain employs TRBV12-3 or TRBV12-4 and TRBJ2-1; 8 bases align to TRBD2. The CDR3 covers 11 residues. CDR3 in DNA: TGTGCCGGCAGACCGGGACTAGAGTCGTTCTTC. It is translated as CAGRPGLESFF.

This rearrangement joins TRBV29-1 to TRBJ1-2; 8 bases match TRBD1. The V gene end was trimmed by 1 base and the J gene end by 7 bases; junction bases not matched to a gene: 5. The CDR3 has 13 residues. Germline loops: CDR1 SQVTM, CDR2 ANQGSEA. The chain's CDR3 is CSVEVQGAGGYTF. The DNA of the CDR3 is TGCAGCGTTGAAGTTCAGGGGGCGGGTGGCTACACCTTC.

This clonotype was observed a handful of times. The rearrangement joins TRBV27 to TRBJ2-1, with 9 bases fitting TRBD2. The ends lost 11 bases at V and 9 bases at J; junction bases unmatched: 5. The CDR3 consists of 11 residues. Germline CDR1 is MNHEY and CDR2 is SMNVEV (reference sequence). For the CDR3, the DNA is TGTGCCGCGGGGGGGTTTGGTGAGCAGTTCTTC. This encodes CAAGGFGEQFF.

This clonotype occurred many times. V gene TRBV7-2 combines with J gene TRBJ2-7, with TRBD1 matching over 9 bases. Germline loops: CDR1 SGHTA, CDR2 FQGNSA. The V segment lost 5 bases and the J segment 6 bases; nucleotides outside the gene matches: 11. This CDR3 is built from 15 residues. The CDR3 sequence: CASSPSGTGRPEQYF. Here the CDR3 DNA reads TGTGCCAGCAGCCCCTCCGGGACAGGGAGGCCCGAGCAGTACTTC. Full variable domain (outside the CDR3, taken from reference TRBV7-2 and TRBJ2-7): GAGVSQSPSNKVTEKGKDVELRCDPISGHTALYWYRQSLGQGLEFLIYFQGNSAPDKSGLPSDRFSAERTGGSVSTLTIQRTQQEDSAVYLCASSPSGTGRPEQYFGPGTRLTVT.

This clonotype was seen a handful of times. V and J are TRBV28 and TRBJ2-7, with TRBD1 identical over 9 bases. The trim removed 10 bases at V and 2 bases at J, leaving 6 bases unmatched. Germline lookup yields CDR1 MDHEN and CDR2 SYDVKM. The CDR3 totals 13 residues. CDR3 DNA sequence: TGTGCCACCAAAGACAGGGGGGCCTACGAGCAGTACGTC. Amino acid sequence: CATKDRGAYEQYV.